The 25 T cell receptor beta chains below were found in one sample sequenced in a study of identical twins. TCRdb fed the 5' RACE reads into MiXCR, producing one record per CDR3 protein. The sample yields 450,000 or so distinct CDR3 sequences, approximately 18% seen once. Sequenced sample: naive T cells sorted from blood. Receptors were obtained from a man over 45 in good health.

This clonotype was seen ten or more times. This chain connects TRBV7-3 to TRBJ2-7, with TRBD1 matching over 9 bases. V dropped 3 bases and J dropped 6; count of bases not matched to a gene: 9. CDR1 and CDR2 (germline): SGHTA, FQGTGA. The CDR3 contains 15 residues. Here the CDR3 reads CASSFVRTGVSEQYF. CDR3 nucleotide sequence: TGTGCCAGCAGCTTCGTCAGGACAGGGGTTTCCGAGCAGTACTTC.

This clonotype was detected ten times or more. This rearrangement joins TRBV4-3 to TRBJ2-1, with a tentative D call TRBD1 (5 bases). Germline lookup yields CDR1 LGHNA and CDR2 YSLEER. The CDR3 totals 13 residues. Trimming took off 0 bases at V and 6 bases at J, with 6 bases between the two ends. The CDR3 loop reads CASSQDQGNEQFF. The CDR3 DNA sequence: TGCGCCAGCAGCCAAGATCAGGGCAATGAGCAGTTCTTC.

V gene TRBV27 combines with J gene TRBJ2-5; perhaps TRBD2 as D (5 bases). The V and J ends lost 5 bases and 4 bases respectively, with 14 bases between them. The CDR3 totals 14 residues. CDR1 MNHEY and CDR2 SMNVEV come from the germline V gene (reference sequence). The CDR3 nucleotides read TGTGCCAGCAGTCGGACTGGCTTAGGAGAGACCCAGTACTTC. Translation: CASSRTGLGETQYF.

This clonotype was seen repeatedly, ten times or more. V usage is TRBV7-2 and J usage is TRBJ2-3; the D is unclear. The CDR3 consists of 14 residues. Germline V lookup: CDR1 SGHTA, CDR2 FQGNSA. V was trimmed by 5 bases and J by 1 base, leaving 10 bases between them. The CDR3 DNA follows: TGTGCCAGCAGCCCGGGTATGCGCACAGATACGCAGTATTTT. Amino acids: CASSPGMRTDTQYF.

This clonotype was counted at least ten times. The rearrangement links TRBV6-2 or TRBV6-3 to TRBJ2-7; TRBD1 matches at 9 bases. The CDR3 is 15 residues long. The germline V gene has CDR1 MNHEY and CDR2 SVGEGT. The trim removed 6 bases at V and 9 bases at J, leaving 15 bases unmatched. CDR3 nucleotides: TGTGCCAGCAGGCCTACGGGACAGGGTATGGTTGCGCAGTACTTC. Translating it yields CASRPTGQGMVAQYF.

This clonotype showed up many times. This sequence joins TRBV14 and TRBJ2-1, with 7 positions matching TRBD2. CDR3 length: 17 amino acids. J gave up 4 bases and V 4 bases, and 13 bases lay outside the gene matches. The germline V gene encodes CDR1 SGHDN and CDR2 FVKESK. CDR3 loop: CASSRRAGTLEYNEQFF. CDR3 DNA: TGTGCCAGCAGCCGTCGAGCGGGAACCCTCGAATACAATGAGCAGTTCTTC.

The chain combines TRBV7-2 with TRBJ2-7; TRBD1 matches 8 bases. The V segment lost 4 bases and the J segment 1 base; nucleotides outside the gene matches: 6. This CDR3 has 15 amino acids. The V gene's germline CDR1 is SGHTA and CDR2 FQGNSA. CDR3 coding DNA: TGTGCCAGCAGCTATACAGGGGGAAAATCCTACGAGCAGTACTTC. It encodes CASSYTGGKSYEQYF.

Ten or more counts support this clonotype. The J gene is TRBJ2-3, the V gene TRBV7-2, with 10 bases lining up with TRBD2. CDR3 length: 16 residues. Germline V gene sequence: CDR1 SGHTA, CDR2 FQGNSA. The J segment lost 3 bases and the V segment lost 5 bases, leaving 8 bases of the junction unmatched. CDR3 loop: CASSPPLAGVTDTQYF. In DNA form, the CDR3 reads TGTGCCAGCAGCCCACCGCTAGCGGGGGTTACAGATACGCAGTATTTT. The whole variable domain, remainder taken from reference TRBV7-2 and TRBJ2-3, is GAGVSQSPSNKVTEKGKDVELRCDPISGHTALYWYRQSLGQGLEFLIYFQGNSAPDKSGLPSDRFSAERTGGSVSTLTIQRTQQEDSAVYLCASSPPLAGVTDTQYFGPGTRLTVL.

This clonotype occurred many times. The gene calls are TRBV5-1 and TRBJ1-1, with D perhaps TRBD1 (5 bases). The CDR3 is 16 amino acids. Germline values: CDR1 SGHRS, CDR2 YFSETQ. The germline V and J ends were trimmed by 0 bases and 1 base, with 13 bases remaining between them. The CDR3 loop reads CASSLGGSGRNTEAFF. DNA for the CDR3: TGCGCCAGCAGCTTGGGGGGCTCCGGCAGGAACACTGAAGCTTTCTTT.

The chain recombines TRBV6-2 or TRBV6-3 with TRBJ2-1, with TRBD2 matching over 10 bases. J was trimmed by 1 base and V by 4 bases; bases with no gene match: 4. The CDR3 has 16 amino acids. CDR1 and CDR2 from the germline V gene are MNHEY and SVGEGT. The CDR3 DNA reads TGTGCCAGCAGTTCCCGAGCGGGAGGGTCCTACAATGAGCAGTTCTTC. Amino acid sequence: CASSSRAGGSYNEQFF.

This clonotype was seen a handful of times. V usage is TRBV5-1 and J usage is TRBJ1-2; TRBD1 might be the D (6 bases). The CDR3 extends over 15 amino acids. Trimming removed 0 bases from V and 3 bases from J, with 12 bases in between. Per germline, CDR1 SGHRS and CDR2 YFSETQ. In DNA form, the CDR3 reads TGCGCCAGCAGCTTGGTGGCAGGGGAACACTATGGCTACACCTTC. It yields the protein CASSLVAGEHYGYTF.

This clonotype came up a few times. The chain links TRBV4-2 to TRBJ2-6; possibly TRBD1 for D (6 bases). The CDR3 consists of 16 residues. Per the germline V gene, CDR1 is LGHNA and CDR2 is YNFKEQ. V was pared by 0 bases and J by 4 bases, with 10 bases between. CDR3 region: CASSQDYDRGANVLTF. In DNA, the CDR3 is TGTGCCAGCAGCCAAGATTACGACAGGGGGGCCAACGTCCTGACTTTC.

This clonotype was seen repeatedly, ten times or more. This chain uses TRBV20-1 with TRBJ1-2; unclear D gene. Deletions cut 8 bases from V and 7 bases from J, with 11 bases between. The CDR3 runs 10 residues. Germline loops: CDR1 DFQATT, CDR2 SNEGSKA (reference sequence). CDR3 nucleotides: TGCAGTATCGCGGAAGGTGGCTACACCTTC. Protein product: CSIAEGGYTF.

In its sample, this clonotype was seen a few times. CDR3 DNA: TGTGCCAGCAGTTACAGGACAGGGATCGGCTACTACAATGAGCAGTTCTTC. This gives the protein CASSYRTGIGYYNEQFF. The chain is built from TRBV6-5 and TRBJ2-1, with TRBD1 identical over 8 bases. V gave up 2 bases and J gave up 3 bases; unmatched junction bases: 9. This CDR3 is 17 amino acids long. Germline CDR1 reads MNHEY; CDR2 reads SVGAGI.

This chain uses TRBV2 with TRBJ2-1; D unclear. Germline V gene data show CDR1 as SNHLY and CDR2 as FYNNEI. V was pared by 4 bases and J by 4 bases, with 5 bases between. This CDR3 is 12 amino acids long. DNA for the CDR3: TGTGCCAGCAGTGTCCCTTACAATGAGCAGTTCTTC. It specifies CASSVPYNEQFF.

This clonotype was detected only a few times. V usage is TRBV28 and J usage is TRBJ2-1; D gene ambiguous. This CDR3 has 12 amino acids. The V end was cut by 2 bases, the J end by 5 bases, with 4 bases between. Germline CDR1 reads MDHEN; CDR2 reads SYDVKM. The CDR3 loop reads CASSLRHNEQFF. CDR3 coding DNA: TGTGCCAGCAGTTTACGCCACAATGAGCAGTTCTTC.

This clonotype occurred a few times. The V call is TRBV7-2, the J call TRBJ2-3, with TRBD2 matching 12 bases. The CDR3 has 16 residues. Germline V gene sequence: CDR1 SGHTA, CDR2 FQGNSA. Trimming cost V 1 base and J 10 bases; bases outside gene matches: 9. This CDR3 reads CASSLVPTSGSFAQYF. The CDR3 DNA reads as TGTGCCAGCAGCTTAGTTCCGACTAGCGGGAGTTTCGCGCAGTATTTT.

There are a few counts of this clonotype. The chain uses TRBV29-1 and TRBJ1-1, with a possible D match to TRBD1 (5 bases). The CDR3 runs 13 residues. Germline assignment: CDR1 SQVTM and CDR2 ANQGSEA. V gave up 6 bases and J gave up 8 bases, with 19 bases separating them. CDR3: CSVKRSTGTEAFF. The CDR3 DNA is TGCAGCGTCAAGAGGTCTACCGGGACGGAAGCTTTCTTT. Full variable domain (outside the CDR3, taken from reference TRBV29-1 and TRBJ1-1): SAVISQKPSRDICQRGTSLTIQCQVDSQVTMMFWYRQQPGQSLTLIATANQGSEATYESGFVIDKFPISRPNLTFSTLTVSNMSPEDSSIYLCSVKRSTGTEAFFGQGTRLTVV.

This chain links TRBV20-1 with TRBJ1-4, with D perhaps matching TRBD1 (5 bases). The V end was cut by 0 bases, the J end by 11 bases, with 19 bases between. The germline CDR1 and CDR2 sequences are DFQATT and SNEGSKA (reference sequence). The CDR3 spans 15 residues. This CDR3 reads CSARDRGLGGEKLFF. The DNA of the CDR3 is TGCAGTGCTAGAGATAGGGGACTCGGGGGGGAGAAACTGTTTTTT.

This rearrangement joins TRBV25-1 to TRBJ2-2; D possibly corresponds to TRBD2 (5 bases). The length of the CDR3 is 13 residues. V was shortened by 7 bases and J by 7 bases, with 13 bases between the two germline ends. Germline V gives CDR1 MGHDK, CDR2 SYGVNS. CDR3 in DNA: TGTGCCAGCAATATCCAAAGCGGCGGGGAGCTGTTTTTT. It is translated as CASNIQSGGELFF. Full variable domain (remainder filled in from reference TRBV25-1 and TRBJ2-2): EADIYQTPRYLVIGTGKKITLECSQTMGHDKMYWYQQDPGMELHLIHYSYGVNSTEKGDLSSESTVSRIRTEHFPLTLESARPSHTSQYLCASNIQSGGELFFGEGSRLTVL.

In its sample, this clonotype was seen many times. The chain employs TRBV20-1 and TRBJ2-1; 8 bases line up with TRBD2. The V gene end was trimmed by 2 bases and the J gene end by 7 bases; junction bases not matched to a gene: 10. Germline V lookup: CDR1 DFQATT, CDR2 SNEGSKA (reference sequence). CDR3 length: 15 amino acids. The CDR3 DNA sequence: TGCAGTGCTAGACCTCAGCGGGGGCGCGGGAATGAGCAGTTCTTC. Translation: CSARPQRGRGNEQFF.

This clonotype was seen many times. The rearrangement links TRBV5-1 to TRBJ2-2; possibly TRBD1 or TRBD2 for D (6 bases each). Germline values: CDR1 SGHRS, CDR2 YFSETQ. The CDR3 sequence is 16 residues long. V dropped 3 bases and J dropped 0 bases, with 12 bases sitting between them. CDR3 in DNA: TGCGCCAGCAGCTCGGAGGGGGGCGCGAACACCGGGGAGCTGTTTTTT. Its protein is CASSSEGGANTGELFF.

The V gene is TRBV11-2, the J gene TRBJ2-2; D possibly matches TRBD1 or TRBD2 (5 bases each). There are 15 residues in the CDR3. Germline values: CDR1 SGHAT, CDR2 FQNNGV. The ends were cut back, 1 base at V and 4 bases at J, with 10 bases in the middle. The CDR3 DNA follows: TGTGCCAGCAGCTTAGGAGGGGTGACCACCGGGGAGCTGTTTTTT. Its translation is CASSLGGVTTGELFF.

The chain carries TRBV20-1 and TRBJ2-3, with a possible D match to TRBD1 (5 bases). Trimming removed 1 base from V and 0 bases from J, with 20 bases in between. CDR3 size: 18 residues. From germline, CDR1 is DFQATT and CDR2 SNEGSKA (reference sequence). The CDR3 here is CSARGGSRASSSTDTQYF. The CDR3 DNA sequence: TGCAGTGCTAGAGGGGGCTCCCGAGCCTCCTCAAGCACAGATACGCAGTATTTT.

This chain uses TRBV7-6 with TRBJ2-6, with no clear D. The CDR3 extends over 16 amino acids. Germline V lookup: CDR1 SGHVS, CDR2 FNYEAQ. Trimming cost V 1 base and J 0 bases, with 7 bases left between them. DNA for the CDR3: TGTGCCAGCAGCTTAGATCGTTCCTCTGGGGCCAACGTCCTGACTTTC. This encodes CASSLDRSSGANVLTF.